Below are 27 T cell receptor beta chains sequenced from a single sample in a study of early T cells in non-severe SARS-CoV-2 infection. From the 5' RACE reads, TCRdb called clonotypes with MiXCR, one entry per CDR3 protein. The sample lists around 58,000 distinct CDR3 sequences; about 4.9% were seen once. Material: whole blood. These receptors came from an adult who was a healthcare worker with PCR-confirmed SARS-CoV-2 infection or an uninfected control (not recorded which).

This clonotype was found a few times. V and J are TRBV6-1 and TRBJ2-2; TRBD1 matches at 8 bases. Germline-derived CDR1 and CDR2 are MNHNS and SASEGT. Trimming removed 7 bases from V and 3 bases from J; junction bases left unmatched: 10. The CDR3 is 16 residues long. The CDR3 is CASIKIGQGDTGELFF. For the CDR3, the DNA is TGTGCCAGCATAAAAATAGGACAGGGAGACACCGGGGAGCTGTTTTTT.

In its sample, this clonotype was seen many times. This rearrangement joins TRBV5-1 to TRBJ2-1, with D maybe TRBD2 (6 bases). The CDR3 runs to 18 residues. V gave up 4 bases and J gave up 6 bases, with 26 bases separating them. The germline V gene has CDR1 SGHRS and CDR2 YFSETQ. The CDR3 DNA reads TGCGCCAGCAGCCAACAATTTCTGGTTCGGAGGGGTACCAATGAGCAGTTCTTC. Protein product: CASSQQFLVRRGTNEQFF.

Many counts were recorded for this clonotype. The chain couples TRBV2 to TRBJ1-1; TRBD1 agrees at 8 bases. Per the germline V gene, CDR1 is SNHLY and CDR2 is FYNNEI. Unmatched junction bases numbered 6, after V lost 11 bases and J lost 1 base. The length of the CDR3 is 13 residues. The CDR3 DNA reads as TGTGCCGGCGGACAGGGACCGAACACTGAAGCTTTCTTT. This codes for CAGGQGPNTEAFF. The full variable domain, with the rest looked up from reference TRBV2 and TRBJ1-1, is EPEVTQTPSHQVTQMGQEVILRCVPISNHLYFYWYRQILGQKVEFLVSFYNNEISEKSEIFDDQFSVERPDGSNFTLKIRSTKLEDSAMYFCAGGQGPNTEAFFGQGTRLTVV.

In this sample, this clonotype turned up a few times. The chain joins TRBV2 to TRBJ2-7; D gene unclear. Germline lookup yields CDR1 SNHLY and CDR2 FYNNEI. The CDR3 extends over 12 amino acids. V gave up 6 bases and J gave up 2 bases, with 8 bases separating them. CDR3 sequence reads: CASSEPPYEQYF. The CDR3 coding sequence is TGTGCCAGCAGCGAGCCCCCCTACGAGCAGTACTTC. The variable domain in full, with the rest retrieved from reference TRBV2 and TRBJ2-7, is EPEVTQTPSHQVTQMGQEVILRCVPISNHLYFYWYRQILGQKVEFLVSFYNNEISEKSEIFDDQFSVERPDGSNFTLKIRSTKLEDSAMYFCASSEPPYEQYFGPGTRLTVT.

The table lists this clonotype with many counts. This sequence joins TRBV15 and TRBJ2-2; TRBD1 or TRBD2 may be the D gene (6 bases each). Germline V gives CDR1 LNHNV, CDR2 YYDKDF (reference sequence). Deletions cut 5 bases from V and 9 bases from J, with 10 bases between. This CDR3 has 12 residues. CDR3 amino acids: CATSWGDRELFF. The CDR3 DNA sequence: TGTGCCACCAGCTGGGGGGACAGGGAGCTGTTTTTT. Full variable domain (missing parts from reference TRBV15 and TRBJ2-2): DAMVIQNPRYQVTQFGKPVTLSCSQTLNHNVMYWYQQKSSQAPKLLFHYYDKDFNNEADTPDNFQSRRPNTSFCFLDIRSPGLGDTAMYLCATSWGDRELFFGEGSRLTVL.

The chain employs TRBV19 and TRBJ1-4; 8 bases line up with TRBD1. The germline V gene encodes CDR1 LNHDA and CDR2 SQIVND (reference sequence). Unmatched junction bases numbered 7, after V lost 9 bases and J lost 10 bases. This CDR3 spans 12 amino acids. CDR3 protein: CASGQGDRKLFF. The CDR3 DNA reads TGTGCCAGCGGACAGGGTGATCGAAAACTGTTTTTT.

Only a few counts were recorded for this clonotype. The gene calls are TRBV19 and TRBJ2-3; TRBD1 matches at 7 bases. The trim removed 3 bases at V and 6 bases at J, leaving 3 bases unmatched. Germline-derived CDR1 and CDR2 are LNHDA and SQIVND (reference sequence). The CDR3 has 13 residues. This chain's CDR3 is CASSMGQRDTQYF. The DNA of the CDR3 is TGTGCCAGTAGTATGGGACAGCGGGATACGCAGTATTTT.

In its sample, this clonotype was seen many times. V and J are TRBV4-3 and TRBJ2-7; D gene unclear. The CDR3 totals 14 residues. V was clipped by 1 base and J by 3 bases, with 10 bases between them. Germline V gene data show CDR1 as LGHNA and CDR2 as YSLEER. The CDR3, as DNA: TGCGCCAGCAGCCAAGTTAGGGTCGACTACGAGCAGTACTTC. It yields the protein CASSQVRVDYEQYF.

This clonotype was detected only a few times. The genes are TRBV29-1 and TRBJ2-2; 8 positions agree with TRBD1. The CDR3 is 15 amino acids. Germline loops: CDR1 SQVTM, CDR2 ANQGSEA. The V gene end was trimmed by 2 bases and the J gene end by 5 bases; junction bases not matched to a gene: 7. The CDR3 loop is CSVEPRTGRTGELFF. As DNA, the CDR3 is TGCAGCGTTGAACCTAGGACAGGGAGGACCGGGGAGCTGTTTTTT.

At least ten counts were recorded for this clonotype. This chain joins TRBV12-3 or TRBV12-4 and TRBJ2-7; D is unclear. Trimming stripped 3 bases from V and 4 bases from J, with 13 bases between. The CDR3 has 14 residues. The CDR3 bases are TGTGCCAGCAGTTTTCTGGCTCCCCATTACGAGCAGTACTTC. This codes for CASSFLAPHYEQYF.

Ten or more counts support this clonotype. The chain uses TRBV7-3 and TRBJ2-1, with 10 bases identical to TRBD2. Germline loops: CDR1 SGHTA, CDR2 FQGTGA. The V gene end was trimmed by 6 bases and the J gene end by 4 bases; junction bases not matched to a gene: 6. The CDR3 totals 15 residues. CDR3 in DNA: TGTGCCAGCAGTTTTAGCGGGAGGCCTTACAATGAGCAGTTCTTC. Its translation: CASSFSGRPYNEQFF. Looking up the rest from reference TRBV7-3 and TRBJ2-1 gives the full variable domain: GAGVSQTPSNKVTEKGKYVELRCDPISGHTALYWYRQSLGQGPEFLIYFQGTGAADDSGLPNDRFFAVRPEGSVSTLKIQRTERGDSAVYLCASSFSGRPYNEQFFGPGTRLTVL.

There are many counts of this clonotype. The CDR3 here is CSESGRGQETQYF. CDR3 nucleotide sequence: TGCAGTGAGTCGGGGCGGGGCCAAGAGACCCAGTACTTC. This chain connects TRBV20-1 to TRBJ2-5; possible D gene TRBD2, 6 bases. CDR1 is DFQATT and CDR2 is SNEGSKA in the germline V gene (reference sequence). V was trimmed by 7 bases and J by 1 base, leaving 13 bases between them. The CDR3 sequence is 13 residues long.

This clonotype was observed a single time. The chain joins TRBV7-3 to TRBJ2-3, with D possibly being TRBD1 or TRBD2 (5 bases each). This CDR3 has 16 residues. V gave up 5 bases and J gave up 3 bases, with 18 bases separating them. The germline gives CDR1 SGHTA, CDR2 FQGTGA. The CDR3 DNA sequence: TGTGCCAGCAGCCGTGCCGGGGCAGCTACAACAGATACGCAGTATTTT. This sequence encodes CASSRAGAATTDTQYF.

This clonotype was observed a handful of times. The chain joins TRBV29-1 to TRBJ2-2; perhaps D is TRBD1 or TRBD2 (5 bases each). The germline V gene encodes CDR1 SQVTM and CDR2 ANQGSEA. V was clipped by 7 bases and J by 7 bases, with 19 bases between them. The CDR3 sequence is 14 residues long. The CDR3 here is CSDPPGQRDGELFF. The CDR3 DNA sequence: TGCAGCGACCCGCCGGGGCAACGGGACGGGGAGCTGTTTTTT.

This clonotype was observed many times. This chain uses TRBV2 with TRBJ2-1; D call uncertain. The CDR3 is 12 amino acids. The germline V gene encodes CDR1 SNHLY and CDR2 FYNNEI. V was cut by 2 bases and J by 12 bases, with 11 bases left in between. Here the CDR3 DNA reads TGTGCCAGCAGTGAACCGGCGGCCGGGCAGTTCTTC. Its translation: CASSEPAAGQFF. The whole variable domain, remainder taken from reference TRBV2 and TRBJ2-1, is EPEVTQTPSHQVTQMGQEVILRCVPISNHLYFYWYRQILGQKVEFLVSFYNNEISEKSEIFDDQFSVERPDGSNFTLKIRSTKLEDSAMYFCASSEPAAGQFFGPGTRLTVL.

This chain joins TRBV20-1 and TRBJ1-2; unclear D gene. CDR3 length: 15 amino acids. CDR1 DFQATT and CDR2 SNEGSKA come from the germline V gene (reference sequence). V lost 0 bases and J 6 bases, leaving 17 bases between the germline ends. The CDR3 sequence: CSARERSGREDGYTF. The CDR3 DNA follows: TGCAGTGCTAGAGAACGTAGCGGACGGGAGGATGGCTACACCTTC.

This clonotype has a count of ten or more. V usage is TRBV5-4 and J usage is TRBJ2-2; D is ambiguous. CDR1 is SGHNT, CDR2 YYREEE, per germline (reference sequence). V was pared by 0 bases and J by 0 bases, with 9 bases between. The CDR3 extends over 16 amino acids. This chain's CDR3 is CASSLAGSANTGELFF. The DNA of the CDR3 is TGTGCCAGCAGCTTGGCCGGCAGTGCGAACACCGGGGAGCTGTTTTTT.

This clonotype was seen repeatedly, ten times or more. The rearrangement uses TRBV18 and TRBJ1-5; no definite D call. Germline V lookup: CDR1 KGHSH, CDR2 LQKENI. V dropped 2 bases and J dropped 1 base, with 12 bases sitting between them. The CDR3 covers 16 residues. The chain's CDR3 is CASSPLQMGSNQPQHF. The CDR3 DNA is TGTGCCAGCTCACCATTGCAGATGGGAAGCAATCAGCCCCAGCATTTT. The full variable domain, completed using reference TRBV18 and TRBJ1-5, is NAGVMQNPRHLVRRRGQEARLRCSPMKGHSHVYWYRQLPEEGLKFMVYLQKENIIDESGMPKERFSAEFPKEGPSILRIQQVVRGDSAAYFCASSPLQMGSNQPQHFGDGTRLSIL.

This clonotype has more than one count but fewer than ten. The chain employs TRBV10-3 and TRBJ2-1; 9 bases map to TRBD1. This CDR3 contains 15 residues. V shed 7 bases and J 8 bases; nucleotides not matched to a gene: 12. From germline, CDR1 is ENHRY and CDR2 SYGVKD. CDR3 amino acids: CAITGADRGRDEQFF. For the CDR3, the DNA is TGTGCCATCACCGGGGCGGACAGGGGCCGGGATGAGCAGTTCTTC.

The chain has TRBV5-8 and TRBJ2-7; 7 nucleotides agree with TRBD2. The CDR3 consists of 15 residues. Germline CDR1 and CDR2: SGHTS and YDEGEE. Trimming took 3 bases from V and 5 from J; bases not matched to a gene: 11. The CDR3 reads CASSSPWGGSDEQYF. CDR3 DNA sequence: TGTGCCAGCAGCTCCCCGTGGGGGGGGTCGGACGAGCAGTACTTC.

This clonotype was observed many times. The CDR3, as DNA: TGCGCCAGCAGTGAGTCCCTCGGGGAGCTGTTTTTT. Protein: CASSESLGELFF. This rearrangement joins TRBV10-1 to TRBJ2-2; D gene uncertain. Looked up from germline, CDR1 is WNHNN and CDR2 is SYGVQD (reference sequence). V shed 0 bases and J shed 7 bases, with 3 bases lying between them. This CDR3 region has 12 residues.

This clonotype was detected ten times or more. CDR3 bases: TGTGCCAGTAGTATCTCGCAGGGTTCCTACAATGAGCAGTTCTTC. It encodes CASSISQGSYNEQFF. The gene calls are TRBV19 and TRBJ2-1, with D perhaps TRBD1 (5 bases). The CDR3 is made up of 15 amino acids. V was shortened by 3 bases and J by 1 base, with 10 bases between the two germline ends. Germline V CDR1 and CDR2: LNHDA, SQIVND (reference sequence).

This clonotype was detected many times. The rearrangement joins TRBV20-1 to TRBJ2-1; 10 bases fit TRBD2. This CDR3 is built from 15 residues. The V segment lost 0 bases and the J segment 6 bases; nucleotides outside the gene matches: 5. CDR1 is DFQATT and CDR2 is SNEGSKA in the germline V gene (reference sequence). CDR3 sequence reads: CSARDPRTSGNEQFF. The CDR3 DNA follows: TGCAGTGCTAGAGATCCGAGGACTAGCGGCAATGAGCAGTTCTTC.

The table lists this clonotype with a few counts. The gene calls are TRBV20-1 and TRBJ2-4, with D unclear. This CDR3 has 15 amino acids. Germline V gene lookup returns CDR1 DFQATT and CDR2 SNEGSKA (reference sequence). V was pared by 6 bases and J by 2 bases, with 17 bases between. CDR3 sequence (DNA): TGCAGTGCAGCATCTAGGTACACTCCCAAAAACATTCAGTACTTC. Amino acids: CSAASRYTPKNIQYF.

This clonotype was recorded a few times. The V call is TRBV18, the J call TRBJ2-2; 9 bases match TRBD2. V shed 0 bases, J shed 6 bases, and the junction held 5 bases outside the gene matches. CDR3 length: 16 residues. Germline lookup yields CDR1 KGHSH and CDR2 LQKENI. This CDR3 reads CASSPPGTSLAGELFF. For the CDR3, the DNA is TGTGCCAGCTCACCACCCGGGACTAGCTTGGCCGGGGAGCTGTTTTTT.

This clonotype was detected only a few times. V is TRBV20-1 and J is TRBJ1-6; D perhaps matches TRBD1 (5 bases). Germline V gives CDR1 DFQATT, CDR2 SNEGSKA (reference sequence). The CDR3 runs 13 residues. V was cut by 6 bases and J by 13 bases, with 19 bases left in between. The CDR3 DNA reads TGCAGTGCGAGCGTCCCGGGACTCGCTCCCCTCCACTTT. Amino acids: CSASVPGLAPLHF.

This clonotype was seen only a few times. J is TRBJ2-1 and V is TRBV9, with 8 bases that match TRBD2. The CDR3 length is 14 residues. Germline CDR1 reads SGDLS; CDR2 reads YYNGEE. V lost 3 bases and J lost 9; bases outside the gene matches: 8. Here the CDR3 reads CASSGAGTSSEQFF. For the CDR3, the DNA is TGTGCCAGCAGCGGAGCAGGGACTAGTAGTGAGCAGTTCTTC.